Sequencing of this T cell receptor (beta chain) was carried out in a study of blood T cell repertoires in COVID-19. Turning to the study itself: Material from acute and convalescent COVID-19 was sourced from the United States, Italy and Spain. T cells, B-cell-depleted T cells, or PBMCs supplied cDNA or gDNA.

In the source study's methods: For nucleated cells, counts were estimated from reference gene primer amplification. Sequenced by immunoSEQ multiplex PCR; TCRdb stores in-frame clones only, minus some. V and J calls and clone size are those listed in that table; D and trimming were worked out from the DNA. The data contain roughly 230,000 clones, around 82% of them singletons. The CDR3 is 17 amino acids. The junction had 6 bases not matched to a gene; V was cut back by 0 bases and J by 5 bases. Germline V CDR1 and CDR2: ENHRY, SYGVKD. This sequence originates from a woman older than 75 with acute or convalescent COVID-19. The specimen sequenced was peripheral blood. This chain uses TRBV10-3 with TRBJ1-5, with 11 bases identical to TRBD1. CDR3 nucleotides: TGTGCCATCAGTGAGTCTTATGGGACAGGGGGTGATCAGCCCCAGCATTTT. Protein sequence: CAISESYGTGGDQPQHF.